In its sample, the clone carrying this T cell receptor (beta chain) was seen once. Trimming removed 0 bases at V and 0 bases at J, with 14 bases between. Germline V gene sequence: CDR1 MNHEY, CDR2 SMNVEV (reference sequence). The CDR3 spans 17 residues. The PCR used 60 Vbeta and 13 Jbeta primers. Method: immunoSEQ multiplex PCR; TCRdb's copy keeps in-frame clones and lacks some. Of about 160,000 clones in the sample, 65% to 80% are singletons; the top ten hold more than 4%. The source of the sample is a study of cytomegalovirus exposure and HLA in healthy donors. The sequenced sample consisted of PBMCs. J is TRBJ1-1 and V is TRBV27, with D possibly matching TRBD1 (6 bases). The clonotype comes from a man between 40 and 49 years old in good health and CMV-seronegative. For the CDR3, the DNA is TGTGCCAGCAGTTTATCTCTTTCTACAGGGCTGAACACTGAAGCTTTCTTT. This translates into CASSLSLSTGLNTEAFF.